This TCR beta chain came from a study of shared clonotypes between healthy human individuals. Across the study: A couple of women and a few men aged 18 to 49 made up the donors.

Evenly divided among several immunoSEQ plates was the genomic DNA of each subset. When replicate PCRs were run on unsorted PBMC, they used approximately 0.3 ug DNA, approximately 33,000 T cell genomes. Profiled with immunoSEQ multiplex PCR; TCRdb holds only in-frame clones, not every one. The data contain about 450,000 clones, 79% of them singletons. Germline trimming cut 6 bases from V and 13 bases from J; bases unmatched to any gene: 15. CDR1 KGHSH and CDR2 LQKENI come from the germline V gene. The length of the CDR3 is 14 residues. Roughly 90 million PBMCs served as the genomic DNA source for unsorted samples. This clone was observed a single time.

Sequenced input: PBMCs. The source of this sequence is a woman aged 40 to 55 in good health. Some clones in this sample may be carry-over from other donors' samples. The chain couples TRBV18 to TRBJ2-1, with 7 bases that match TRBD2. CDR3 amino acids: CASSPEVHRDYQFF. In nucleotides, the CDR3 is TGTGCCAGCTCGCCAGAAGTCCACCGGGACTATCAGTTCTTC.